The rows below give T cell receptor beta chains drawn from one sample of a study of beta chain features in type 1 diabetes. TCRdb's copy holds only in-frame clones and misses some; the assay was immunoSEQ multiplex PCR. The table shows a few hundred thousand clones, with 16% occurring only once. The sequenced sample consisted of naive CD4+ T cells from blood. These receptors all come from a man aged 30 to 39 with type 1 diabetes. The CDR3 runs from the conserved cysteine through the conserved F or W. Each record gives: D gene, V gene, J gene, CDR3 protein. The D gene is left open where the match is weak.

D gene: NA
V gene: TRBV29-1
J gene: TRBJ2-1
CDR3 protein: CSVEKSLYNEQFF

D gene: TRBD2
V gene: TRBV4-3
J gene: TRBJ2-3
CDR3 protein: CASSQTLRTSFVTDTQYF

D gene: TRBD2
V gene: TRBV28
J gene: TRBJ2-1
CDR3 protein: CASSSSGATYNEQFF

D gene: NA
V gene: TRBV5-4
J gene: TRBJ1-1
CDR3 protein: CASSLELNPNTEAFF

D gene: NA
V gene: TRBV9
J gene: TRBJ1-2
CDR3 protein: CASSVAGDYGYTF

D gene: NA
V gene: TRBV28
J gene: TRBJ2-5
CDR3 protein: CARTSDGVQETQYF

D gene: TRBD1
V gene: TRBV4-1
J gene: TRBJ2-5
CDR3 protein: CASSQARDSQETQYF

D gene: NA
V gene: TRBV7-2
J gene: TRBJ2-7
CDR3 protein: CASSLFVGRDFYEQYF

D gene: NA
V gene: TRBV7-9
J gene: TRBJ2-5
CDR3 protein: CASSLVMRETQYF

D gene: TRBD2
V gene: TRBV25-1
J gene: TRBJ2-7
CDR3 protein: CASSGLAVEEEQYF

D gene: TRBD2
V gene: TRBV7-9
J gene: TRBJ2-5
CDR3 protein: CASSPGTNPVYQETQYF

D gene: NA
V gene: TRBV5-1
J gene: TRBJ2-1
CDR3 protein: CASSLGASSNEQFF

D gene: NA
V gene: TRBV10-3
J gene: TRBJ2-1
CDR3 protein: CAISSGTYNEQFF

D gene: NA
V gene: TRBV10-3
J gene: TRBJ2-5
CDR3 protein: CAISGTYQETQYF